Each of the 28 T cell receptor beta chains below was sequenced from the same sample in a study of blood T cell repertoires in COVID-19. Data came from immunoSEQ multiplex PCR; TCRdb stores just in-frame clones and leaves some out. This table holds 350,000 to 400,000 clones, 89% found once. Input material: PBMCs or T cells enriched from blood (not recorded which). The receptors derive from a young woman who had recovered from COVID-19.

This chain uses TRBV5-8 with TRBJ1-1; D not resolved. Trimming pared 1 base from V and 2 bases from J, leaving 6 bases between. Germline CDR1 SGHTS, CDR2 YDEGEE. CDR3 length: 13 amino acids. The CDR3 coding sequence is TGTGCCAGCAGCTTGTACAGAAACACTGAAGCTTTCTTT. Amino acids: CASSLYRNTEAFF.

The V gene is TRBV3-1 (or the pseudogene TRBV3-2), the J gene TRBJ2-7; TRBD1 is a possible D gene (6 bases). Per the germline V gene, CDR1 is LGHDT and CDR2 is YNNKEL (reference sequence). The CDR3 totals 14 residues. The V end was cut by 2 bases, the J end by 3 bases, with 11 bases between. CDR3: CASSQWDTLYEQYF. The CDR3 nucleotides read TGTGCCAGCAGCCAATGGGACACCCTCTACGAGCAGTACTTC.

This chain connects TRBV29-1 to TRBJ2-7, with 9 bases matching TRBD2. The CDR3 is made up of 15 amino acids. CDR1 is SQVTM and CDR2 is ANQGSEA in the germline V gene. Trimming took 0 bases from V and 4 from J; bases not matched to a gene: 7. CDR3 coding DNA: TGCAGCGTTGAAGAGCAGACTAGCGGAGGGTACGAGCAGTACTTC. It yields the protein CSVEEQTSGGYEQYF.

The rearrangement uses TRBV6-1 and TRBJ1-1, with 7 bases lining up with TRBD1. Germline CDR1 MNHNS, CDR2 SASEGT. V lost 3 bases to trimming and J lost 5 bases; unmatched junction nucleotides: 9. CDR3 length: 15 amino acids. The CDR3 region is CASSDRTGWGTEAFF. In DNA, the CDR3 is TGTGCCAGCAGTGACCGGACAGGCTGGGGGACTGAAGCTTTCTTT.

The chain uses TRBV7-9 and TRBJ1-4; 7 positions agree with TRBD1. V was clipped by 2 bases and J by 7 bases; unmatched bases: 13. The CDR3 runs to 17 residues. From germline, CDR1 is SEHNR and CDR2 FQNEAQ (reference sequence). DNA for the CDR3: TGTGCCAGCAGCTTATCCTGGGGACAGTACATCGGTGAAAAACTGTTTTTT. As protein: CASSLSWGQYIGEKLFF.

This chain joins TRBV19 and TRBJ2-3, with D unresolved. The CDR3 totals 12 residues. Looked up from germline, CDR1 is LNHDA and CDR2 is SQIVND (reference sequence). The V end lost 1 base, the J end lost 7 bases, and 6 bases lay between the germline ends. The CDR3 loop is CASSIAKHTQYF. DNA of the CDR3: TGTGCCAGTAGTATAGCCAAGCATACGCAGTATTTT.

This sequence joins TRBV27 and TRBJ2-7, with TRBD1 as a possible D gene (6 bases). Trimming took off 2 bases at V and 0 bases at J, with 11 bases between the two ends. Germline V gene data show CDR1 as MNHEY and CDR2 as SMNVEV (reference sequence). The CDR3 spans 15 residues. CDR3 region: CASSLAQGTSYEQYF. The CDR3 DNA reads TGTGCCAGCAGTTTAGCCCAGGGGACCTCCTACGAGCAGTACTTC.

V is TRBV2 and J is TRBJ2-7; 8 bases match TRBD2. The CDR3 sequence is 15 residues long. The trim removed 5 bases at V and 5 bases at J, leaving 11 bases unmatched. Per germline, CDR1 SNHLY and CDR2 FYNNEI. For the CDR3, the DNA is TGTGCCAGCAGTCCCGGGACTAGAATAATACACGAGCAGTACTTC. Translating it yields CASSPGTRIIHEQYF.

This clone was found a few times. This chain uses TRBV27 with TRBJ2-5; TRBD1 is a possible D gene (8 bases). Trimming pared 3 bases from V and 1 base from J, leaving 15 bases between. The CDR3 length is 16 residues. Germline CDR1 and CDR2: MNHEY and SMNVEV (reference sequence). The chain's CDR3 is CASSFTGGGSQETQYF. CDR3 nucleotides: TGTGCCAGCAGTTTCACAGGGGGGGGCTCCCAAGAGACCCAGTACTTC.

The chain couples TRBV9 to TRBJ1-2; TRBD1 agrees at 7 bases. Germline-derived CDR1 and CDR2 are SGDLS and YYNGEE. Unmatched junction bases numbered 6, after V lost 0 bases and J lost 7 bases. This CDR3 contains 14 residues. The CDR3 DNA is TGTGCCAGCAGCGTAGTGGGGCAGGGGGTTGGCTACACCTTC. Protein sequence: CASSVVGQGVGYTF.

The chain employs TRBV7-2 and TRBJ2-1; 10 nucleotides align to TRBD2. Germline CDR1 reads SGHTA; CDR2 reads FQGNSA. V gave up 3 bases and J gave up 7 bases; unmatched junction bases: 6. The CDR3 consists of 15 residues. In DNA form, the CDR3 reads TGTGCCAGCAGCTTTTCTAGCGGGAGAAGGAATGAGCAGTTCTTC. Protein sequence: CASSFSSGRRNEQFF.

In nucleotides, the CDR3 is TGCAGCGTTGTAAAAGGCGGTGAAGCTTTCTTT. Translating gives CSVVKGGEAFF. The J gene is TRBJ1-1, the V gene TRBV29-1; D not certain. The CDR3 is 11 amino acids. V dropped 4 bases and J dropped 7 bases, with 10 bases sitting between them. Germline values: CDR1 SQVTM, CDR2 ANQGSEA.

J is TRBJ1-1 and V is TRBV28; D not resolved. The CDR3 extends over 14 amino acids. From germline, CDR1 is MDHEN and CDR2 SYDVKM. The ends were cut back, 3 bases at V and 4 bases at J, with 12 bases in the middle. CDR3 protein: CASSFRGVGTEAFF. The CDR3 nucleotides read TGTGCCAGCAGTTTTCGAGGAGTGGGCACTGAAGCTTTCTTT.

In DNA form, the CDR3 reads TGCGCCAGCAGCCAAGGAGTGAGCGGAATGAGCTCCTACGAGCAGTACTTC. It codes for CASSQGVSGMSSYEQYF. The gene calls are TRBV4-3 and TRBJ2-7, with D perhaps TRBD2 (5 bases). Germline CDR1 is LGHNA and CDR2 is YSLEER. Trimming took off 1 base at V and 0 bases at J, with 16 bases between the two ends. This CDR3 has 17 amino acids.

The chain carries TRBV15 and TRBJ2-5; tentative D call: TRBD1 (5 bases). Germline V gives CDR1 LNHNV, CDR2 YYDKDF (reference sequence). This CDR3 region has 11 residues. The V end was cut by 8 bases, the J end by 7 bases, with 11 bases between. The CDR3: CATGASRTQYF. The CDR3 bases are TGTGCCACCGGGGCCTCGCGGACCCAGTACTTC.

V usage is TRBV11-2 and J usage is TRBJ2-7; D is uncertain. The CDR3 has 14 amino acids. Germline V gives CDR1 SGHAT, CDR2 FQNNGV. Deletions cut 0 bases from V and 3 bases from J, with 9 bases between. CDR3 sequence reads: CASSLDSPHYEQYF. The CDR3 coding sequence is TGTGCCAGCAGCTTAGATTCCCCCCACTACGAGCAGTACTTC.

The CDR3 nucleotides are TGTGCCAGCAGTTTACCCTGGACAGGGGGCATTAATTCACCCCTCCACTTT. As protein: CASSLPWTGGINSPLHF. The chain uses TRBV27 and TRBJ1-6; 11 bases are a match to TRBD1. The CDR3 is 17 residues long. The trim removed 2 bases at V and 6 bases at J, leaving 6 bases unmatched. Germline V gives CDR1 MNHEY, CDR2 SMNVEV (reference sequence).

The V gene is TRBV30, the J gene TRBJ2-7; 7 positions agree with TRBD1. The CDR3 sequence is 11 residues long. Germline-derived CDR1 and CDR2 are GTSNPN and SVGIG (reference sequence). With 5 bases clipped from V and 4 bases from J, the junction kept 2 bases outside the gene matches. CDR3 DNA: TGTGCCTGGGGGACAGTTTACGAGCAGTACTTC. It translates to CAWGTVYEQYF.

The gene calls are TRBV18 and TRBJ1-1; 8 bases align to TRBD1. The CDR3 length is 15 residues. The ends lost 3 bases at V and 4 bases at J; junction bases unmatched: 7. The germline CDR1 and CDR2 sequences are KGHSH and LQKENI. CDR3 residues: CASSPRTGSITEAFF. CDR3 nucleotide sequence: TGTGCCAGCTCACCCCGGACAGGGTCGATCACTGAAGCTTTCTTT.

The chain has TRBV28 and TRBJ1-5; no clear D. The CDR3 runs to 15 residues. The V gene's germline CDR1 is MDHEN and CDR2 SYDVKM. Between the trimmed V and J ends, which lost 2 bases and 2 bases, there was a span of 10 bases. The CDR3 DNA follows: TGTGCCAGCAGTTTACCCGGGAGGGGCAATCAGCCCCAGCATTTT. This gives the protein CASSLPGRGNQPQHF.

The chain recombines TRBV19 with TRBJ2-1, with 9 positions matching TRBD2. The germline V gene encodes CDR1 LNHDA and CDR2 SQIVND (reference sequence). The CDR3 sequence is 17 residues long. V trimming: 8 bases; J trimming: 2 bases; junction bases outside the gene matches: 13. This CDR3 is CASRRAGAGGPYNEQFF. For the CDR3, the DNA is TGTGCCAGTCGACGCGCAGGTGCGGGAGGGCCCTACAATGAGCAGTTCTTC.

The chain joins TRBV27 to TRBJ1-1; D uncertain. Germline values: CDR1 MNHEY, CDR2 SMNVEV (reference sequence). Trimming removed 8 bases at V and 0 bases at J, with 10 bases between. This CDR3 region has 13 residues. The CDR3 DNA follows: TGTGCCAGCTATAAGGAGTTGAACACTGAAGCTTTCTTT. Its translation is CASYKELNTEAFF.

The chain is built from TRBV27 and TRBJ1-6; TRBD1 matches at 7 bases. CDR1 and CDR2 from the germline V gene are MNHEY and SMNVEV (reference sequence). V shed 4 bases and J 7 bases; nucleotides not matched to a gene: 4. This CDR3 has 14 amino acids. CDR3 nucleotide sequence: TGTGCCAGCAGTTCGACAGGGTGGAATTCACCCCTCCACTTT. Translating it yields CASSSTGWNSPLHF.

The V gene is TRBV6-5, the J gene TRBJ1-2; D gene ambiguous. V lost 4 bases, J lost 4 bases, and 13 bases lay in between. The CDR3 contains 14 residues. CDR1 is MNHEY and CDR2 is SVGAGI in the germline V gene. CDR3 in DNA: TGTGCCAGCAGTTCACCCCCCCCGGTCTATGGCTACACCTTC. Protein product: CASSSPPPVYGYTF.

CDR3 sequence: CASSLESQGSYEQYF. Written as DNA, the CDR3 is TGTGCCAGCAGCTTAGAGTCCCAGGGCTCATACGAGCAGTACTTC. This chain connects TRBV13 to TRBJ2-7, with a tentative D call TRBD1 (5 bases). This CDR3 has 15 amino acids. Deletions cut 1 base from V and 4 bases from J, with 14 bases between. Germline V gives CDR1 PRHDT, CDR2 FYEKMQ (reference sequence).

The chain uses TRBV10-3 and TRBJ2-5; 8 positions agree with TRBD1. The CDR3 totals 13 residues. The J segment lost 5 bases and the V segment lost 7 bases, leaving 6 bases of the junction unmatched. Germline V CDR1 and CDR2: ENHRY, SYGVKD. CDR3 in amino acids: CAITRGQLETQYF. The CDR3 region has the DNA TGTGCCATCACCAGGGGGCAGTTGGAGACCCAGTACTTC.

The chain couples TRBV10-3 to TRBJ2-5; D is ambiguous. This CDR3 is built from 13 residues. V lost 8 bases and J lost 2, with 12 bases in between. Germline CDR1 is ENHRY and CDR2 is SYGVKD. The CDR3 DNA sequence: TGTGCCATCGCACCCCGAGGACAAGAGACCCAGTACTTC. It codes for CAIAPRGQETQYF.

Here the CDR3 DNA reads TGTGCCAGCAGCCAAGATAGACAGGGTTATGGCTACACCTTC. Translating it yields CASSQDRQGYGYTF. The rearrangement links TRBV3-1 (or the pseudogene TRBV3-2) to TRBJ1-2, with 7 bases aligning to TRBD1. CDR3 length equals 14 residues. Germline V gene data show CDR1 as LGHDT and CDR2 as YNNKEL (reference sequence). V lost 0 bases and J lost 5; bases outside the gene matches: 3.